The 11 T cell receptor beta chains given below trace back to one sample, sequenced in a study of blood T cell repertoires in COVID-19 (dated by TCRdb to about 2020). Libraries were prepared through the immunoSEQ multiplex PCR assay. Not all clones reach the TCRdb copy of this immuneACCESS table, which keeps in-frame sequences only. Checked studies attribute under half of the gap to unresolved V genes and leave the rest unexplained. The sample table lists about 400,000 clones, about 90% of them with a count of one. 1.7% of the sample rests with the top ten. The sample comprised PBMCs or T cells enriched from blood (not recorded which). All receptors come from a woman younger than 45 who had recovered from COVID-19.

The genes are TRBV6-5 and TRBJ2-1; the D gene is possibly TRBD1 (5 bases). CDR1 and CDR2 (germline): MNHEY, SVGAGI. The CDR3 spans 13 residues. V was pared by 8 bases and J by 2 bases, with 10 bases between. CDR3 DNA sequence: TGTGCCAGCGCGCAGGGAACCTACAATGAGCAGTTCTTC. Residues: CASAQGTYNEQFF.

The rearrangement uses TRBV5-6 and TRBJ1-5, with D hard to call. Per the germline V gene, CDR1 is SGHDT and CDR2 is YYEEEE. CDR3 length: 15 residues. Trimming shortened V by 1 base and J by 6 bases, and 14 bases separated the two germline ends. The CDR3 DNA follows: TGTGCCAGCAGCTTGTTTACGAGGATGAGTCAGCCCCAGCATTTT. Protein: CASSLFTRMSQPQHF.

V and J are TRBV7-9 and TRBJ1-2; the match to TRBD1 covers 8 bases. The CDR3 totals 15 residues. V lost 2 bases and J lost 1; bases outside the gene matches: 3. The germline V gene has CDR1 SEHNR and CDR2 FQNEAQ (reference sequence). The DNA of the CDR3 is TGTGCCAGCAGCTTAATGACAGGGGATAACTATGGCTACACCTTC. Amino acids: CASSLMTGDNYGYTF.

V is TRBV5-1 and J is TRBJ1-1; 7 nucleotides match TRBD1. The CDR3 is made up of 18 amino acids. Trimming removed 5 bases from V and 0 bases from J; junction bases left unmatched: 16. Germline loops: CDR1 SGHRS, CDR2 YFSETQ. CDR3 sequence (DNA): TGCGCCAGCAGGGGATACGACAGGGAGAGGGGCATGAACACTGAAGCTTTCTTT. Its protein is CASRGYDRERGMNTEAFF.

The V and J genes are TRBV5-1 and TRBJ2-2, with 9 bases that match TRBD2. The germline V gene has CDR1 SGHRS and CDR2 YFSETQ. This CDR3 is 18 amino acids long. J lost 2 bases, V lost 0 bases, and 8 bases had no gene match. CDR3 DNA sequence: TGCGCCAGCAGCTTGGGGGCTAGCGGGAAGAGTAACACCGGGGAGCTGTTTTTT. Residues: CASSLGASGKSNTGELFF. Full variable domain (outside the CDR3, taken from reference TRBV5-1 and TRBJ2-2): KAGVTQTPRYLIKTRGQQVTLSCSPISGHRSVSWYQQTPGQGLQFLFEYFSETQRNKGNFPGRFSGRQFSNSRSEMNVSTLELGDSALYLCASSLGASGKSNTGELFFGEGSRLTVL.

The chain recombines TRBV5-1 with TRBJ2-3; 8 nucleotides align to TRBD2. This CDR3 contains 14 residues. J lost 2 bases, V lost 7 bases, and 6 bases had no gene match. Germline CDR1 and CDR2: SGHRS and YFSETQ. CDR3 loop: CASAIAGLTDTQYF. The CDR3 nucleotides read TGCGCCAGCGCAATAGCGGGACTCACAGATACGCAGTATTTT.

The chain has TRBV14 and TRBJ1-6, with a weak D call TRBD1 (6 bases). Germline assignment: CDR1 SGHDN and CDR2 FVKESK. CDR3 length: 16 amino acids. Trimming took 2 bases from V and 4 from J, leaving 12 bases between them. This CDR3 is CASSQSLGAYNSPLHF. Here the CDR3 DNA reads TGTGCCAGCAGCCAATCTCTGGGGGCTTATAATTCACCCCTCCACTTT.

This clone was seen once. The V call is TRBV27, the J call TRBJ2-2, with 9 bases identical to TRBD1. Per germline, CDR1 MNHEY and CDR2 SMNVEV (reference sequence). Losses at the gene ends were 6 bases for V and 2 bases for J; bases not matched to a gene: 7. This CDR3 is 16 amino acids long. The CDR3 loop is CASSHKDRGNTGELFF. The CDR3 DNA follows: TGTGCCAGCAGCCACAAGGACAGGGGCAACACCGGGGAGCTGTTTTTT.

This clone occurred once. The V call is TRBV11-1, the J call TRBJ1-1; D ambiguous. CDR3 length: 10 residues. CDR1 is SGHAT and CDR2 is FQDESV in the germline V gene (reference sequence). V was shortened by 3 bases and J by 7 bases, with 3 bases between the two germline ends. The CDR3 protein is CASSFIEAFF. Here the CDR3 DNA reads TGTGCCAGCAGCTTCATTGAAGCTTTCTTT. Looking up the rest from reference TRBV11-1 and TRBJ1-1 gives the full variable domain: EAEVAQSPRYKITEKSQAVAFWCDPISGHATLYWYRQILGQGPELLVQFQDESVVDDSQLPKDRFSAERLKGVDSTLKIQPAELGDSAMYLCASSFIEAFFGQGTRLTVV.

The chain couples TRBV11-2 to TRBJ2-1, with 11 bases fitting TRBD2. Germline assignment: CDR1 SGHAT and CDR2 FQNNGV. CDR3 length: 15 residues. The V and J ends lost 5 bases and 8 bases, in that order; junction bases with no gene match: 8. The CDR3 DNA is TGTGCCAGCAGCAGTAGCGGGGGGGCCGGCGATGAGCAGTTCTTC. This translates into CASSSSGGAGDEQFF. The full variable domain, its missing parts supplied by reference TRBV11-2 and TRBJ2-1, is EAGVAQSPRYKIIEKRQSVAFWCNPISGHATLYWYQQILGQGPKLLIQFQNNGVVDDSQLPKDRFSAERLKGVDSTLKIQPAKLEDSAVYLCASSSSGGAGDEQFFGPGTRLTVL.

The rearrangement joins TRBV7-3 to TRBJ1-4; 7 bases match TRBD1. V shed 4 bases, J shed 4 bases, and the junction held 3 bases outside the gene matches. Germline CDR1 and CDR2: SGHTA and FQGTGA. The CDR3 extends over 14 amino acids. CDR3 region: CASSCDRVNEKLFF. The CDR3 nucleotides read TGTGCCAGCAGCTGTGACAGGGTTAATGAAAAACTGTTTTTT.